The rows below give T cell receptor beta chains drawn from one sample of a study of CD8+CD57+ T cells in acquired aplastic anemia. TCRdb re-analysed the reads in MiXCR, keeping a single row per CDR3 protein. The sample lists 210,000 or so distinct CDR3 sequences, roughly 50% occurring once. The sample consisted of sorted CD4+, CD8+, or CD8+CD57+ T cells (not recorded which) from PBMCs. These receptors were taken from a human donor with aplastic anemia. CDR3s include the opening cysteine and the closing phenylalanine or tryptophan. A D gene is named only where the DNA matches it firmly. The size field is filled for only some rows; it gives once, few, many or a size class.

many	-	TRBV4-1	TRBJ1-5	TGCGCCAGCAGCCAAGAACAACAGCGACCCCAGCATTTT	CASSQEQQRPQHF
-	-	TRBV29-1	TRBJ1-2	TGCAGCGTCGGATTGGCTAACTATGGCTACACCTTC	CSVGLANYGYTF
few	-	TRBV28	TRBJ1-1	TGTGCCAGCAGTAGGAGGAGCGACGGAAACACTGAAGCTTTCTTT	CASSRRSDGNTEAFF
many	-	TRBV7-8	TRBJ1-3	TGTGCCAGCAGCTTAGGGGAGTATTACGGAAACACCATATATTTT	CASSLGEYYGNTIYF
-	TRBD1	TRBV5-1	TRBJ1-6	TGCGTCAGCAGCTTAGGGACAGGGCTGGGCTCACCCCTCCACTTT	CVSSLGTGLGSPLHF
-	TRBD1	TRBV9	TRBJ2-7	TGTGCCAGCAGCTACCAGATGATGCCGGGACAGGGGGTCTACGAGCAGTACTTC	CASSYQMMPGQGVYEQYF
many	TRBD1	TRBV30	TRBJ2-7	TGTGCCTGGACGGATGGACAGGGGGCGCCGTACGAGCAGTACTTC	CAWTDGQGAPYEQYF
-	-	TRBV19	TRBJ1-4	TGTGCCAGTAGTTTCGGGGTAAATGAAAAACTGTTTTTT	CASSFGVNEKLFF
-	TRBD1	TRBV24-1	TRBJ1-2	TGTGCCACCCCAGGGGGGCAGGGCCAAGCTAACTATGGCTACACCTTC	CATPGGQGQANYGYTF
-	TRBD2	TRBV7-9	TRBJ2-7	TGTGCCAGCAGCCCCCGACTAGCGGGAGTCTGGTCCTACGAGCAGTACTTC	CASSPRLAGVWSYEQYF
-	-	TRBV2	TRBJ2-1	TGTGCCAACAGCAAGGGCCCGTCGGCCAATGAGCAGTTCTTC	CANSKGPSANEQFF
many	TRBD1	TRBV7-9	TRBJ1-2	TGTGCCAGCAGCTTTAAGGAGGGGGCTGGTGGCTACACCTTC	CASSFKEGAGGYTF
many	-	TRBV6-5	TRBJ2-1	TGTGCCAGCAACAGACAGGGAGGCCATGAGCAGTTCTTC	CASNRQGGHEQFF
-	TRBD2	TRBV7-9	TRBJ2-7	TGTGCCAGCAGCTTAGCGCTGACTAGCGGGGGGCACGAGCAGTACTTC	CASSLALTSGGHEQYF
-	TRBD2	TRBV18	TRBJ2-3	TGTGCCAGCTCACCGGCCCAGACCGGGACCCGGGGGGTAGATACGCGGTATTTT	CASSPAQTGTRGVDTRYF
-	-	TRBV7-9	TRBJ2-1	TGTGCCAGCAGCCTAGCAGGGCCCAATGAGCAGCTCTTC	CASSLAGPNEQLF
many	-	TRBV5-1	TRBJ2-2	TGCGCCAGCAGCCCCCTAGTAGGGACGAACACCGGGGAGCTGTTTTTT	CASSPLVGTNTGELFF
many	TRBD1	TRBV7-9	TRBJ1-5	TGTGCCAGCAGCGACGACCCATTCGGGACAGTATCTAGCAATCAGCCCCAGCATTTT	CASSDDPFGTVSSNQPQHF
-	TRBD1	TRBV4-1	TRBJ2-4	TGCGCCAGCAGCTTCAATATGGATTCGAGAGGGGGCCACAAAAACATTCAGTACTTC	CASSFNMDSRGGHKNIQYF
-	-	TRBV19	TRBJ1-1	TGTGCCAGTAGTATAAGGGGGGATGGTACTGAAGCTTTCTTT	CASSIRGDGTEAFF
many	-	TRBV5-8	TRBJ1-2	TGTGCCAGCAGTTTTCCCAGGGGAGCGACCTATGGCTACACCTTC	CASSFPRGATYGYTF
-	-	TRBV28	TRBJ1-1	TGTGCCAGCAGTTTATCTAAGACCACTGAAGCTTTCTTT	CASSLSKTTEAFF
-	TRBD1	TRBV5-1	TRBJ1-2	TGCGCCAGCACCCAGGACAGGGGGTGGTATGGCTACACCTTC	CASTQDRGWYGYTF
-	-	TRBV15	TRBJ1-1	TGTGCCACCAGCAGGGACACCTGGAACACTGAAGCTTTCTTT	CATSRDTWNTEAFF
-	TRBD1	TRBV15	TRBJ2-7	TGTGCCACCAGCAGAGGGACAGGGGATAGCGAGCAGTACTTC	CATSRGTGDSEQYF
many	-	TRBV10-1	TRBJ1-2	TGCGCCAGCAGTGCCGGGGGCTCCTATGGCTACACCTTC	CASSAGGSYGYTF
-	TRBD1	TRBV25-1	TRBJ2-3	TGTGCCAGCAGCACGAGGGGGCAGGGGACAGATACGCAGTGTTTT	CASSTRGQGTDTQCF
-	-	TRBV7-3	TRBJ1-1	TGTGCCAGCAGCTTGGGTAGCGGGATCGCTGAAGCTTTCTTT	CASSLGSGIAEAFF